Within the sample, the clone carrying this TCR beta chain is large (0.1 to 1%). Its cognate antigen is unknown. The data originate from a study of OX40 agonist ivuxolimab in advanced cancers. Across the study: Ivuxolimab is an agonistic anti-OX40 (CD134) antibody, and patients were treated with it. Every 2 weeks, ivuxolimab was infused into the patients intravenously at between 0.01 and 10 mg/kg. Patients with hepatocellular carcinoma, melanoma, renal cell or head and neck cancer made up the dose-escalation patients.

Study outcomes and limitations: Both blood CD4+ and CD8+ T cells showed clonal growth by week 6 at 0.1 to 3.0 mg/kg.

CDR1 is LGHNA and CDR2 is YNFKEQ in the germline V gene. This CDR3 is 14 amino acids long. Trimming removed 3 bases from V and 3 bases from J, with 12 bases in between. Method: immunoSEQ multiplex PCR; TCRdb's copy keeps in-frame clones and lacks some. The sample carries roughly 25,000 clones, around 79% recorded once. Here the sequenced sample was CD4+ or CD8+ T cells sorted from blood, taken in a trial of the OX40 agonist ivuxolimab. The V and J genes are TRBV4-2 and TRBJ2-7, with TRBD2 as a possible D gene (6 bases). This TCR was sampled from an adult with an advanced solid tumor such as melanoma, head and neck, liver or kidney cancer. In DNA, the CDR3 is TGTGCCAGCAGCCAGCAAGAGGGAGGCTACGAGCAGTACTTC. Its translation: CASSQQEGGYEQYF.